This entry concerns a single T cell receptor beta chain. These data are taken from a study of blood T cell repertoires in COVID-19. Study as a whole: The United States, Italy and Spain provided the acute and convalescent COVID-19 samples. Sources were T cells, B-cell-depleted T cells, or PBMCs; the material itself was cDNA or gDNA.

The authors' processing: Estimation of nucleated cell counts was performed using reference gene primer amplification. Using immunoSEQ multiplex PCR, the repertoire was profiled, and TCRdb retains in-frame clones only, with some absent. V, J and clone size are those of that table, while D and trimming were read from the DNA. The sample lists hundreds of thousands of clones, about 87% occurring once. The CDR3 length is 12 residues. V was cut by 6 bases and J by 0 bases, with 5 bases left in between. The chain employs TRBV12-3 or TRBV12-4 and TRBJ1-1, with D tentatively TRBD1 (5 bases). The sequenced sample consisted of peripheral blood. This TCR was recovered from a man aged 70-80 years with acute or convalescent COVID-19. CDR3 residues: CASSRVNTEAFF. DNA for the CDR3: TGTGCCAGCAGCAGGGTGAACACTGAAGCTTTCTTT.